The 13 T cell receptor beta chains reported below all come from one sample, sequenced in a study of T-cell memory formation after mild COVID-19. TCRdb reanalysed the 5' RACE reads using MiXCR and keeps one entry per CDR3 protein. The sample has roughly 480,000 distinct CDR3 sequences; around a quarter are singletons. The sequenced material came from PBMCs or a T cell subset sorted from them (not recorded which). The receptor source for this set is an adult woman who had mild COVID-19 (a few samples of this study predate the infection). Cell type and time point are not known.

This clonotype has a handful of counts. The rearrangement links TRBV18 to TRBJ2-3; maybe TRBD1 (6 bases). The germline gives CDR1 KGHSH, CDR2 LQKENI. V gave up 3 bases and J gave up 2 bases, with 12 bases separating them. CDR3 length equals 15 residues. In DNA, the CDR3 is TGTGCCAGCTCACCCTTGGGGGACAACACAGATACGCAGTATTTT. This gives the protein CASSPLGDNTDTQYF.

Only a few counts were recorded for this clonotype. The V gene is TRBV7-2, the J gene TRBJ1-1; a weak D match, TRBD1 (6 bases). In germline, CDR1 is SGHTA, CDR2 FQGNSA. This CDR3 region has 18 residues. Trimming stripped 1 base from V and 6 bases from J, with 24 bases between. Here the CDR3 DNA reads TGTGCCAGCAGCTTAGAGGGTCCGCGGGGGGGCCTCGGGCCTGAAGCTTTCTTT. Translation gives CASSLEGPRGGLGPEAFF. The variable domain in full, completed from reference TRBV7-2 and TRBJ1-1, reads GAGVSQSPSNKVTEKGKDVELRCDPISGHTALYWYRQSLGQGLEFLIYFQGNSAPDKSGLPSDRFSAERTGGSVSTLTIQRTQQEDSAVYLCASSLEGPRGGLGPEAFFGQGTRLTVV.

The chain couples TRBV27 to TRBJ2-1; TRBD2 might be the D (6 bases). Trimming shortened V by 4 bases and J by 6 bases, and 10 bases separated the two germline ends. Germline loops: CDR1 MNHEY, CDR2 SMNVEV (reference sequence). The CDR3 extends over 13 amino acids. The CDR3 reads CASSWGEVNEQFF. The DNA of the CDR3 is TGTGCCAGCAGTTGGGGGGAGGTCAATGAGCAGTTCTTC.

This clonotype was found a few times. V and J are TRBV15 and TRBJ2-7, with D perhaps matching TRBD2 (5 bases). This CDR3 comprises 14 residues. V was clipped by 8 bases and J by 3 bases, with 17 bases between them. Germline V CDR1 and CDR2: LNHNV, YYDKDF (reference sequence). The CDR3 DNA reads as TGTGCCACCGAGCGGACCCCGTCTCACTACGAGCAGTACTTC. It translates to CATERTPSHYEQYF.

This clonotype turned up a few times. V and J are TRBV7-2 and TRBJ2-3; D is tentatively TRBD1 or TRBD2 (6 bases each). Germline assignment: CDR1 SGHTA and CDR2 FQGNSA. This CDR3 contains 16 residues. V was shortened by 5 bases and J by 2 bases, with 17 bases between the two germline ends. The CDR3 sequence: CASSLGGRGITDTQYF. The CDR3 DNA reads as TGTGCCAGCAGCCTAGGGGGGCGGGGAATCACAGATACGCAGTATTTT.

In this sample, this clonotype turned up a few times. The chain has TRBV6-1 and TRBJ2-3; D not resolved. CDR1 is MNHNS, CDR2 SASEGT, per germline. This CDR3 comprises 14 residues. V lost 2 bases and J lost 3, with 9 bases in between. CDR3 protein: CASSERMGTDTQYF. DNA for the CDR3: TGTGCCAGCAGTGAACGAATGGGTACAGATACGCAGTATTTT.

This clonotype has more than one count but fewer than ten. The chain combines TRBV7-7 with TRBJ1-1; unclear D gene. Germline CDR1 is SSHAT and CDR2 is FNYEAQ (reference sequence). The CDR3 has 13 residues. V was clipped by 0 bases and J by 0 bases, with 2 bases between them. In DNA form, the CDR3 reads TGTGCCAGCAGCTTAGCGATGAACACTGAAGCTTTCTTT. Amino acid sequence: CASSLAMNTEAFF.

This chain connects TRBV6-5 to TRBJ1-3; TRBD1 matches 8 bases. The CDR3 contains 15 residues. Germline V CDR1 and CDR2: MNHEY, SVGAGI. V gave up 6 bases and J gave up 4 bases; unmatched junction bases: 8. CDR3 sequence: CASSPQGEPGNTIYF. DNA for the CDR3: TGTGCCAGCAGCCCACAGGGGGAGCCGGGAAACACCATATATTTT.

This chain uses TRBV2 with TRBJ2-5, with TRBD1 identical over 7 bases. Germline V gene lookup returns CDR1 SNHLY and CDR2 FYNNEI. The CDR3 has 19 residues. J gave up 3 bases and V 2 bases, and 18 bases lay outside the gene matches. This CDR3 is CASSENFPRTGVGKETQYF. CDR3 sequence (DNA): TGTGCCAGCAGTGAAAATTTTCCCCGAACAGGGGTGGGGAAAGAGACCCAGTACTTC.

There are a few counts of this clonotype. The V and J genes are TRBV5-1 and TRBJ2-7; D is possibly TRBD1 or TRBD2 (6 bases each). CDR1 SGHRS and CDR2 YFSETQ come from the germline V gene. The CDR3 sequence is 13 residues long. Between the trimmed V and J ends, which lost 2 bases and 5 bases, there was a span of 11 bases. CDR3 amino acids: CASSFLGGNEQYF. DNA of the CDR3: TGCGCCAGCAGCTTCCTCGGGGGCAACGAGCAGTACTTC. The full variable domain, in which reference TRBV5-1 and TRBJ2-7 provide the parts outside the CDR3, is KAGVTQTPRYLIKTRGQQVTLSCSPISGHRSVSWYQQTPGQGLQFLFEYFSETQRNKGNFPGRFSGRQFSNSRSEMNVSTLELGDSALYLCASSFLGGNEQYFGPGTRLTVT.

This clonotype was counted a few times. The J gene is TRBJ1-1, the V gene TRBV27; 7 nucleotides match TRBD1. Germline lookup yields CDR1 MNHEY and CDR2 SMNVEV (reference sequence). V dropped 5 bases and J dropped 1; count of bases not matched to a gene: 7. The CDR3 covers 15 residues. In nucleotides, the CDR3 is TGTGCCAGCAGTGGCGCAGGGGGTTGGAACACTGAAGCTTTCTTT. It encodes CASSGAGGWNTEAFF.

The rearrangement links TRBV5-1 to TRBJ2-2; D not resolved. The V end lost 6 bases, the J end lost 4 bases, and 10 bases lay between the germline ends. This CDR3 comprises 13 residues. CDR1 and CDR2 (germline): SGHRS, YFSETQ. CDR3 in amino acids: CASKWHPTGELFF. DNA of the CDR3: TGCGCCAGCAAGTGGCACCCCACCGGGGAGCTGTTTTTT. Full variable domain (rest looked up from reference TRBV5-1 and TRBJ2-2): KAGVTQTPRYLIKTRGQQVTLSCSPISGHRSVSWYQQTPGQGLQFLFEYFSETQRNKGNFPGRFSGRQFSNSRSEMNVSTLELGDSALYLCASKWHPTGELFFGEGSRLTVL.

The rearrangement joins TRBV6-5 to TRBJ1-1, with D perhaps TRBD1 (5 bases). V was shortened by 4 bases and J by 2 bases, with 17 bases between the two germline ends. The germline V gene has CDR1 MNHEY and CDR2 SVGAGI. The CDR3 runs 16 residues. The CDR3 spells CASSLNTGTYNTEAFF. DNA for the CDR3: TGTGCCAGCAGTTTAAACACCGGGACCTACAACACTGAAGCTTTCTTT.